This TCR beta chain emerged from a study of blood T cell repertoires in COVID-19. Study information: Sites in the United States, Italy and Spain provided acute and convalescent COVID-19 samples. From T cells, B-cell-depleted T cells, or PBMCs came the material, which was cDNA or gDNA.

Original methodology: It was from reference gene primer amplification that nucleated cell counts were estimated. This table comes from immunoSEQ multiplex PCR, and its TCRdb copy is limited to in-frame clones, with some not included. D and trimming were read from the DNA, whereas the V and J calls and clone size are those reported in that table. The data contain 200,000 to 300,000 clones, about 79% of them seen just once; the ten biggest clones take up about 9.5%. The CDR3 consists of 16 residues. V lost 3 bases, J lost 8 bases, and 10 bases stayed unmatched. Germline CDR1 and CDR2: SGHDT and YYEEEE.

What was sequenced was peripheral blood. The TCR comes from a woman older than 75 with acute or convalescent COVID-19. The chain couples TRBV5-6 to TRBJ1-6; TRBD1 agrees at 8 bases. This chain's CDR3 is CASSSRTGMEYSPLHF. CDR3 in DNA: TGTGCCAGCAGCTCCAGGACAGGGATGGAATATTCACCCCTCCACTTT. Variable domain in full (rest from reference TRBV5-6 and TRBJ1-6): DAGVTQSPTHLIKTRGQQVTLRCSPKSGHDTVSWYQQALGQGPQFIFQYYEEEERQRGNFPDRFSGHQFPNYSSELNVNALLLGDSALYLCASSSRTGMEYSPLHFGNGTRLTVT.